This T cell receptor beta chain was identified during a study of cytomegalovirus exposure and HLA in healthy donors. Study-wide results and caveats: Reportedly, fewer N-insertions than the roughly 700-donor mean appeared in an Asian-associated ancestry cluster in a later analysis. Earlier findings revealed that most TCR beta V segments proved productive either about 90% or about 30% of the time.

Regarding this clone: The target antigen is unknown.

Healthy people donating bone marrow made up the donors. Vbeta (60) and Jbeta (13) primers were used in the PCR. The authors' processing: An analysis performed later counted roughly 79 million unique TCR beta chains (around 10 million of them shared). TCRdb keeps only in-frame clones here, not all; method: immunoSEQ multiplex PCR. That table supplies the V and J calls and clone size; D and trimming were determined from the DNA. The data contain roughly 77,000 clones, approximately 61% of them singletons. Sequenced material: PBMCs. This clonotype was sampled from a woman aged 45-60 years in good health and CMV-seropositive.

The CDR3 sequence is CASRSWREPTNEKLFF. DNA for the CDR3: TGTGCCAGCAGATCTTGGAGGGAACCAACTAATGAAAAACTGTTTTTT. The chain carries TRBV11-2 and TRBJ1-4; D uncertain. Germline V gene sequence: CDR1 SGHAT, CDR2 FQNNGV. CDR3 length: 16 residues. V was shortened by 6 bases and J by 0 bases, with 14 bases between the two germline ends.